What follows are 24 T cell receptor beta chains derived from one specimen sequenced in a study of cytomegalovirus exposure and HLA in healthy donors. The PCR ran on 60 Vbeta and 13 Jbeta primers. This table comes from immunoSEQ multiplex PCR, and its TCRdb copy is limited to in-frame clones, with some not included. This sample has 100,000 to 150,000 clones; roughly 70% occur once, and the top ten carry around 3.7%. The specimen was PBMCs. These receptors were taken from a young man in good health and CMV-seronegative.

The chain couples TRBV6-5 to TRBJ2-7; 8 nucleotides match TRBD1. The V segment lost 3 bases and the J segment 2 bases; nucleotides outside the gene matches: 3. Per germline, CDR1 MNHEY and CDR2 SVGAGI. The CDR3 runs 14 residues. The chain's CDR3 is CASSYTTGAYEQYF. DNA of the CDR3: TGTGCCAGCAGTTATACGACAGGGGCCTACGAGCAGTACTTC.

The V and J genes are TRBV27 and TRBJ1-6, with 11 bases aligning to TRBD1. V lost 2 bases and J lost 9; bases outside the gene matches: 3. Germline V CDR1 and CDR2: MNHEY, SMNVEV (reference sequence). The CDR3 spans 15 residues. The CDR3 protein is CASSLQDRGRSPLHF. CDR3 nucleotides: TGTGCCAGCAGTTTACAGGACAGGGGGCGTTCACCCCTCCACTTT.

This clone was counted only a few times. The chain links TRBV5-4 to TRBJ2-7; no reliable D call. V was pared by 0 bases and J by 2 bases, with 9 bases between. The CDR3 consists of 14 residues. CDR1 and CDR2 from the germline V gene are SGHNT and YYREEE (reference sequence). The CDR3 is CASSLGGTAYEQYF. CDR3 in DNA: TGTGCCAGCAGCTTGGGAGGCACCGCCTACGAGCAGTACTTC.

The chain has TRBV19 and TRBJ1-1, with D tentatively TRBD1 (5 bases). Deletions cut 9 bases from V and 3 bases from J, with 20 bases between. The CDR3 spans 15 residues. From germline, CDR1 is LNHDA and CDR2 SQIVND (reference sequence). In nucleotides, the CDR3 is TGTGCCAGACAGCCCCACGGGGGGAAGGACACTGAAGCTTTCTTT. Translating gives CARQPHGGKDTEAFF.

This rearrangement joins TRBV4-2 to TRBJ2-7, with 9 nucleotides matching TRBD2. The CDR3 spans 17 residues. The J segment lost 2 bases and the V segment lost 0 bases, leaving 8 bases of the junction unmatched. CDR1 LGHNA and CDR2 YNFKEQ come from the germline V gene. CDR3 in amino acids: CASSQDRKRGDTYEQYF. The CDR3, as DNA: TGTGCCAGCAGCCAAGATCGAAAGCGGGGGGACACCTACGAGCAGTACTTC.

The CDR3 DNA reads as TGTGCCAGCAGCCCCGGGACTAGCGGCACAGATACGCAGTATTTT. Translation: CASSPGTSGTDTQYF. The chain links TRBV6-4 to TRBJ2-3; TRBD2 agrees at 10 bases. CDR1 is MRHNA and CDR2 is SNTAGT in the germline V gene. V gave up 6 bases and J gave up 1 base; unmatched junction bases: 4. The CDR3 is 15 residues long.

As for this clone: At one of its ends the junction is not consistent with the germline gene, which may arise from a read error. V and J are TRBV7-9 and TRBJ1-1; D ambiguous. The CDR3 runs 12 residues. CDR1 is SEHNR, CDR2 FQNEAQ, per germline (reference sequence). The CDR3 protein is CASSLANIEAFF. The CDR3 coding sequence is TGTGCCAGCAGCTTAGCGAACATTGAAGCTTTCTTT.

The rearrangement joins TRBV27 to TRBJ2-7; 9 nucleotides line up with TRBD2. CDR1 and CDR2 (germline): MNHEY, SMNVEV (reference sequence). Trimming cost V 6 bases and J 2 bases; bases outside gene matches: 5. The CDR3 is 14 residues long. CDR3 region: CASSRTSEPYEQYF. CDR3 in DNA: TGTGCCAGCAGCAGGACTAGCGAACCCTACGAGCAGTACTTC.

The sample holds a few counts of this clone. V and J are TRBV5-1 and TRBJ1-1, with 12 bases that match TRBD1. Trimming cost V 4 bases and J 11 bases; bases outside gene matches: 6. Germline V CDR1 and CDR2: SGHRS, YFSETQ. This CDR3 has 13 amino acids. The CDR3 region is CASSLRDRGLAFF. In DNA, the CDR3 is TGCGCCAGCAGCCTCCGGGACAGGGGGCTCGCTTTCTTT.

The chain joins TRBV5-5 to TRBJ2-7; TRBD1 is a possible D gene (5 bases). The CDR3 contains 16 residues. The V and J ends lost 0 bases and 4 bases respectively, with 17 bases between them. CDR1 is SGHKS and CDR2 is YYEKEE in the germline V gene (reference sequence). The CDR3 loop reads CASSLALRAGSYEQYF. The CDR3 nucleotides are TGTGCCAGCAGCTTGGCCTTAAGGGCAGGGTCTTACGAGCAGTACTTC. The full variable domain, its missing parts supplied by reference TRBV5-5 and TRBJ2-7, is DAGVTQSPTHLIKTRGQQVTLRCSPISGHKSVSWYQQVLGQGPQFIFQYYEKEERGRGNFPDRFSARQFPNYSSELNVNALLLGDSALYLCASSLALRAGSYEQYFGPGTRLTVT.

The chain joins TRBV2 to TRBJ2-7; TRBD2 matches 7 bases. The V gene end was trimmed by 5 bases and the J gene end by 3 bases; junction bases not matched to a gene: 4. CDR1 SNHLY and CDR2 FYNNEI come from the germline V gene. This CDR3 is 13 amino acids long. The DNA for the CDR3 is TGTGCCAGCAGTCCCGCGGGGGACTACGAGCAGTACTTC. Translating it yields CASSPAGDYEQYF.

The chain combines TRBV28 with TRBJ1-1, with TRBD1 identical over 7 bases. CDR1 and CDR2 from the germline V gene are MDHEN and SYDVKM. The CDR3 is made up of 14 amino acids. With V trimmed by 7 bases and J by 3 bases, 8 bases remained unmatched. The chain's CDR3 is CASINQGVYTEAFF. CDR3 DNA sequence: TGTGCCAGCATCAATCAGGGGGTTTACACTGAAGCTTTCTTT.

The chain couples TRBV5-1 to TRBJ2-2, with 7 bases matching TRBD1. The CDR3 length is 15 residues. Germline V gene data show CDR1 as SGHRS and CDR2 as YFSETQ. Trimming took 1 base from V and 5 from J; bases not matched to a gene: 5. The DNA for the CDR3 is TGCGCCAGCAGCTTGAGCTACAGGGGAACCGGGGAGCTGTTTTTT. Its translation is CASSLSYRGTGELFF. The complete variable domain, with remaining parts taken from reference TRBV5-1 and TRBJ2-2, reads KAGVTQTPRYLIKTRGQQVTLSCSPISGHRSVSWYQQTPGQGLQFLFEYFSETQRNKGNFPGRFSGRQFSNSRSEMNVSTLELGDSALYLCASSLSYRGTGELFFGEGSRLTVL.

The CDR3 nucleotides are TGTGCCAGCTCACCGGAGACGGGGGGGTGGGGCACTGAAGCTTTCTTT. Encoded protein: CASSPETGGWGTEAFF. The chain couples TRBV18 to TRBJ1-1; TRBD1 is a possible D gene (5 bases). Trimming took off 3 bases at V and 4 bases at J, with 18 bases between the two ends. Germline lookup yields CDR1 KGHSH and CDR2 LQKENI. There are 16 residues in the CDR3.

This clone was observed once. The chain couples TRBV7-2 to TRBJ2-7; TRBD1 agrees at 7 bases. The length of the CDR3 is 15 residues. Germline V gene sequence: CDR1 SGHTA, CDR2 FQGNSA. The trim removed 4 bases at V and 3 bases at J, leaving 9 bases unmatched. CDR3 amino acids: CASSSWDRGFYEQYF. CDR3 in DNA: TGTGCCAGCAGCTCCTGGGACAGAGGATTCTACGAGCAGTACTTC. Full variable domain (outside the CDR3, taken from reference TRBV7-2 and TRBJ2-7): GAGVSQSPSNKVTEKGKDVELRCDPISGHTALYWYRQSLGQGLEFLIYFQGNSAPDKSGLPSDRFSAERTGGSVSTLTIQRTQQEDSAVYLCASSSWDRGFYEQYFGPGTRLTVT.

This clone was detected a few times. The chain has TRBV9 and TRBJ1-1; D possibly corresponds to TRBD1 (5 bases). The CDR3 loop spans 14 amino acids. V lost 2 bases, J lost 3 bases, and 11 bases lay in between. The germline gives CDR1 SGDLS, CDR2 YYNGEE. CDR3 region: CASSVEGRDTEAFF. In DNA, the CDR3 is TGTGCCAGCAGCGTTGAAGGCAGGGACACTGAAGCTTTCTTT.

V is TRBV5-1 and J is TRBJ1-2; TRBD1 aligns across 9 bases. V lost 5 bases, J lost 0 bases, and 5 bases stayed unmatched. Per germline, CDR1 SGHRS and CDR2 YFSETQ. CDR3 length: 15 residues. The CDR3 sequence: CASSPGTGPNYGYTF. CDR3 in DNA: TGCGCCAGCAGTCCCGGGACAGGGCCTAACTATGGCTACACCTTC.

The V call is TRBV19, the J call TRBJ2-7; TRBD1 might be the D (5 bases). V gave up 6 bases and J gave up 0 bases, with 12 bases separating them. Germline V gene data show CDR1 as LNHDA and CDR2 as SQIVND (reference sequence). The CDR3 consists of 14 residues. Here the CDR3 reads CASSVGDSSYEQYF. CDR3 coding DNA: TGTGCCAGTAGCGTCGGAGACAGCTCCTACGAGCAGTACTTC.

The CDR3 coding sequence is TGTGCCAGCAGTGGGCAGGGTTTGCCCTACAATGAGCAGTTCTTC. This translates into CASSGQGLPYNEQFF. The rearrangement uses TRBV2 and TRBJ2-1, with a tentative D call TRBD1 (5 bases). CDR1 is SNHLY, CDR2 FYNNEI, per germline. The CDR3 length is 15 residues. Trimming stripped 4 bases from V and 2 bases from J, with 12 bases between.

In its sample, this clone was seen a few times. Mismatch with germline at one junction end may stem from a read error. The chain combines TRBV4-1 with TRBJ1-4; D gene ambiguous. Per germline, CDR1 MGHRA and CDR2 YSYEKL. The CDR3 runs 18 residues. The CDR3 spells CASSEDTIDRLVNEKLFF. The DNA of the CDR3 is TGCGCCAGCAGCGAAGATACTATTGATCGGCTTGTTAATGAAAAACTGTTTTTT.

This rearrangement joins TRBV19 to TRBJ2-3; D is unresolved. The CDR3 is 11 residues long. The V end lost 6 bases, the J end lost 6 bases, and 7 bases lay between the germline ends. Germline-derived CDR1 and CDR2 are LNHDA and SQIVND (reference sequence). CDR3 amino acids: CASRLADTQYF. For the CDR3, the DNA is TGTGCCAGTAGACTTGCCGATACGCAGTATTTT.

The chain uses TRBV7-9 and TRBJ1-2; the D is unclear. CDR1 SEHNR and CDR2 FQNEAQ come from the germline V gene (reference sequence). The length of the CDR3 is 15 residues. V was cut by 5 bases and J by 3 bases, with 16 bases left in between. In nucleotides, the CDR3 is TGTGCCAGCAGCAGTCGCGCCGTCACGGACTATGGCTACACCTTC. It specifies CASSSRAVTDYGYTF.

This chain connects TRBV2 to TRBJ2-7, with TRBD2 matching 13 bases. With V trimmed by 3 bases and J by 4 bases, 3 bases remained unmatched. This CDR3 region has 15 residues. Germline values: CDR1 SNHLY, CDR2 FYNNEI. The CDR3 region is CASSEGLAGRYEQYF. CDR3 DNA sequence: TGTGCCAGCAGTGAGGGACTAGCGGGGAGATACGAGCAGTACTTC. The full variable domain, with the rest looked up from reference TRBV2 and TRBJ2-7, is EPEVTQTPSHQVTQMGQEVILRCVPISNHLYFYWYRQILGQKVEFLVSFYNNEISEKSEIFDDQFSVERPDGSNFTLKIRSTKLEDSAMYFCASSEGLAGRYEQYFGPGTRLTVT.

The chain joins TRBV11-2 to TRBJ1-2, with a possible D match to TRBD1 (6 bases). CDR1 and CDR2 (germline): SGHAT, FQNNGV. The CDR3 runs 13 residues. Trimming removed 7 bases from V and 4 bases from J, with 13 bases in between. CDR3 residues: CASTFTTGYGYTF. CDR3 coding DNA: TGTGCCAGCACCTTTACGACAGGCTATGGCTACACCTTC.